This TCR beta chain was observed in a study of PD-1 blockade in classical Hodgkin lymphoma. The study, taken as a whole, reports: At C4D1, TCR diversity had climbed significantly for CD4+ cells, though not for CD8+ cells. Excluded were patients who started nivolumab under 1 year after ASCT, a group that had lower diversity. A reduction in baseline TCR diversity was reportedly seen in newly diagnosed patients relative to healthy donors.

With regard to this clone: Its matching antigen is unknown.

The length of the CDR3 is 14 residues. CDR1 MNHEY and CDR2 SVGAGI come from the germline V gene. With 6 bases clipped from V and 6 bases from J, the junction kept 8 bases outside the gene matches. The assay was immunoSEQ multiplex PCR, and TCRdb's table has in-frame clones only and misses some. The table shows around 100,000 clones, with more than 85% occurring only once. All trial patients relapsed after autologous stem cell transplantation. Complete response, partial response or progressive disease constituted the best response categories observed. This sample comprised peripheral blood mononuclear cells (PBMCs), obtained before the second cycle of nivolumab. The chain uses TRBV6-5 and TRBJ2-7; 10 bases are a match to TRBD1. This clonotype originated in a human donor with classical Hodgkin lymphoma. The CDR3, as DNA: TGTGCCAGCAGCCTCACGCGACAGGGGGCCGAGCAGTACTTC. This codes for CASSLTRQGAEQYF.